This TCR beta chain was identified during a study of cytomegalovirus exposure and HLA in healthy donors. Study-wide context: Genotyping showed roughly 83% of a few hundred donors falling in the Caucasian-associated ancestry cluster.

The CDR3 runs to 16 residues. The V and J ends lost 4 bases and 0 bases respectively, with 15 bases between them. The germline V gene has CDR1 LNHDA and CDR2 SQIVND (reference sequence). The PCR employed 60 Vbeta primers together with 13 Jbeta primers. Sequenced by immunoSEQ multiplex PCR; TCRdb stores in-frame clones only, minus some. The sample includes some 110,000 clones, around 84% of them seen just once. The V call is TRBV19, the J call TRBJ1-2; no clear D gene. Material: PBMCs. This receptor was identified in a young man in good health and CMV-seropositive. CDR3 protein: CASSNSFLNANYGYTF. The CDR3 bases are TGTGCCAGTAGTAACTCTTTCCTTAATGCTAACTATGGCTACACCTTC. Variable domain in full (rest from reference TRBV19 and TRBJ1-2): DGGITQSPKYLFRKEGQNVTLSCEQNLNHDAMYWYRQDPGQGLRLIYYSQIVNDFQKGDIAEGYSVSREKKESFPLTVTSAQKNPTAFYLCASSNSFLNANYGYTFGSGTRLTVV.